The 23 T cell receptor beta chains given below trace back to one sample, sequenced in a study of T cell repertoires in cytomegalovirus infection. Via MiXCR, TCRdb re-called the reads, giving one row per CDR3 protein. The table includes 150,000 to 200,000 distinct CDR3 sequences, 14% detected once. The specimen sequenced was PBMCs. These receptors all stem from a human donor in good health (CMV status not recorded). Some clones in this sample may be carry-over from other donors' samples.

This clonotype was picked up many times. This sequence joins TRBV12-3 or TRBV12-4 and TRBJ1-1; D is undetermined. The CDR3 covers 13 residues. V lost 6 bases and J 0 bases, leaving 8 bases between the germline ends. The CDR3 sequence: CASSPRLNTEAFF. CDR3 nucleotides: TGTGCCAGCAGCCCCCGGTTGAACACTGAAGCTTTCTTT.

Ten or more counts support this clonotype. The V and J genes are TRBV7-2 and TRBJ2-1; possible D gene TRBD2, 5 bases. The CDR3 sequence is 12 residues long. Trimming cost V 7 bases and J 6 bases, with 10 bases left between them. CDR1 is SGHTA, CDR2 FQGNSA, per germline. This chain's CDR3 is CASKAGVNEQFF. The CDR3 DNA reads as TGTGCCAGCAAGGCCGGGGTCAATGAGCAGTTCTTC.

This clonotype was observed a handful of times. The V and J genes are TRBV4-1 and TRBJ2-3, with TRBD1 matching over 10 bases. The V and J ends lost 3 bases and 2 bases, in that order; junction bases with no gene match: 5. The germline V gene encodes CDR1 MGHRA and CDR2 YSYEKL. This CDR3 region has 16 residues. CDR3 coding DNA: TGCGCCAGCAGCCAGCCGGGACAGGGGATCACAGATACGCAGTATTTT. Encoded protein: CASSQPGQGITDTQYF.

This clonotype was counted a few times. V gene TRBV2 combines with J gene TRBJ2-1; the match to TRBD2 covers 10 bases. V lost 6 bases to trimming and J lost 9 bases; unmatched junction nucleotides: 5. This CDR3 region has 13 residues. Germline loops: CDR1 SNHLY, CDR2 FYNNEI. DNA of the CDR3: TGTGCCAGCAGCACGAGCGGGAGGGTTGAGCAGTTCTTC. It yields the protein CASSTSGRVEQFF.

This clonotype was found many times. This sequence joins TRBV7-2 and TRBJ2-5, with D uncertain. There are 11 residues in the CDR3. Per the germline V gene, CDR1 is SGHTA and CDR2 is FQGNSA. V was shortened by 0 bases and J by 10 bases, with 6 bases between the two germline ends. The CDR3 protein is CASSLALDQYF. CDR3 DNA sequence: TGTGCCAGCAGCTTAGCCCTCGACCAGTACTTC.

This sequence joins TRBV15 and TRBJ1-1; D ambiguous. From germline, CDR1 is LNHNV and CDR2 YYDKDF (reference sequence). This CDR3 comprises 14 residues. The V and J ends lost 0 bases and 1 base respectively, with 6 bases between them. The CDR3 sequence is CATSRDRQNTEAFF. Written as DNA, the CDR3 is TGTGCCACCAGCAGAGATAGGCAGAACACTGAAGCTTTCTTT.

This clonotype was detected many times. The chain is built from TRBV20-1 and TRBJ1-5; 7 bases map to TRBD1. The CDR3 spans 16 residues. Germline CDR1 and CDR2: DFQATT and SNEGSKA (reference sequence). J lost 3 bases, V lost 5 bases, and 13 bases had no gene match. Here the CDR3 reads CSAGSDREGNNQPQHF. The CDR3 DNA reads as TGCAGTGCTGGATCAGACAGGGAAGGGAACAATCAGCCCCAGCATTTT.

This clonotype was recorded at least ten times. The CDR3 nucleotides read TGTGCCAGCAGAAGACTAGCGGGAGAAAACATTCAGTACTTC. Protein sequence: CASRRLAGENIQYF. The chain couples TRBV27 to TRBJ2-4, with 12 nucleotides matching TRBD2. Germline CDR1 reads MNHEY; CDR2 reads SMNVEV (reference sequence). V was clipped by 6 bases and J by 5 bases; unmatched bases: 2. This CDR3 region has 14 residues.

This clonotype was seen at least ten times. This chain links TRBV29-1 with TRBJ2-7, with a possible D match to TRBD2 (5 bases). CDR3 length: 12 residues. V lost 1 base, J lost 3 bases, and 7 bases lay in between. Germline values: CDR1 SQVTM, CDR2 ANQGSEA. For the CDR3, the DNA is TGCAGCGTTGAAGTTCGGGGCTACGAGCAGTACTTC. Protein sequence: CSVEVRGYEQYF.

This clonotype has at least ten counts. The rearrangement joins TRBV28 to TRBJ2-1; possible D gene TRBD1, 6 bases. This CDR3 is 15 amino acids long. Germline assignment: CDR1 MDHEN and CDR2 SYDVKM. With 5 bases removed from V and 6 bases from J, the gap between germline ends came to 17 bases. CDR3 nucleotide sequence: TGTGCCAGCAGTGCCGAGGGGTTGGGGGCCAATGAGCAGTTCTTC. It encodes CASSAEGLGANEQFF.

This clonotype was picked up a small number of times. This chain joins TRBV9 and TRBJ2-1, with 10 bases identical to TRBD2. This CDR3 has 16 amino acids. Trimming took 0 bases from V and 4 from J; bases not matched to a gene: 4. CDR1 is SGDLS and CDR2 is YYNGEE in the germline V gene. The CDR3 DNA sequence: TGTGCCAGCAGCGTAGCTCTAGCGGGAGTTTACAATGAGCAGTTCTTC. Amino acids: CASSVALAGVYNEQFF.

This clonotype was detected many times. The gene calls are TRBV19 and TRBJ2-1; D is perhaps TRBD1 (6 bases). Germline CDR1 LNHDA, CDR2 SQIVND (reference sequence). The CDR3 loop spans 14 amino acids. The ends were cut back, 5 bases at V and 4 bases at J, with 12 bases in the middle. In DNA, the CDR3 is TGTGCCAGTAGTGCCGGGACACGATACAATGAGCAGTTCTTC. This sequence encodes CASSAGTRYNEQFF.

This clonotype was observed a few times. The gene calls are TRBV25-1 and TRBJ2-1, with 12 bases identical to TRBD2. This CDR3 is built from 16 residues. J was trimmed by 3 bases and V by 5 bases; bases with no gene match: 5. The germline CDR1 and CDR2 sequences are MGHDK and SYGVNS. CDR3 nucleotide sequence: TGTGCCAGCAGTCGCTCTAGCGGGAGGGGCTACAATGAGCAGTTCTTC. Translation: CASSRSSGRGYNEQFF.

Many counts were recorded for this clonotype. The rearrangement links TRBV7-8 to TRBJ2-2; 12 nucleotides agree with TRBD1. The junction had 4 bases not matched to a gene; V was cut back by 4 bases and J by 7 bases. The length of the CDR3 is 15 residues. The germline CDR1 and CDR2 sequences are SGHVS and FQNEAQ. CDR3 amino acids: CASSWGQGAFGELFF. CDR3 bases: TGTGCCAGCAGCTGGGGACAGGGGGCTTTCGGGGAGCTGTTTTTT. The full variable domain, completed using reference TRBV7-8 and TRBJ2-2, is GAGVSQSPRYKVAKRGQDVALRCDPISGHVSLFWYQQALGQGPEFLTYFQNEAQLDKSGLPSDRFFAERPEGSVSTLKIQRTQQEDSAVYLCASSWGQGAFGELFFGEGSRLTVL.

The V and J genes are TRBV3-1 and TRBJ2-3; D is tentatively TRBD1 or TRBD2 (5 bases each). The CDR3 totals 15 residues. Germline V gene lookup returns CDR1 LGHDT and CDR2 YNNKEL (reference sequence). Between the trimmed V and J ends, which lost 1 base and 1 base, there was a span of 9 bases. CDR3 DNA: TGTGCCAGCAGCCAAGCGGGGCTAGGCACAGATACGCAGTATTTT. The encoded protein is CASSQAGLGTDTQYF.

The chain couples TRBV19 to TRBJ1-5; no clear D. This CDR3 spans 15 amino acids. V lost 3 bases and J lost 1, with 10 bases in between. The V gene's germline CDR1 is LNHDA and CDR2 SQIVND (reference sequence). The CDR3 region has the DNA TGTGCCAGTAGTATTGGTGAGAGGAGCAATCAGCCCCAGCATTTT. Its translation is CASSIGERSNQPQHF.

This sequence joins TRBV15 and TRBJ2-7; TRBD1 is a possible D gene (6 bases). Trimming removed 3 bases from V and 1 base from J, with 10 bases in between. The CDR3 length is 14 residues. Looked up from germline, CDR1 is LNHNV and CDR2 is YYDKDF (reference sequence). The CDR3 sequence is CATSRPGTSYEQYF. The CDR3 coding sequence is TGTGCCACCAGCAGGCCCGGGACATCCTACGAGCAGTACTTC.

The chain couples TRBV12-3 or TRBV12-4 to TRBJ1-1; the D gene is possibly TRBD1 (5 bases). This CDR3 has 13 amino acids. With 1 base removed from V and 6 bases from J, the gap between germline ends came to 9 bases. This CDR3 reads CASSLVMGAEAFF. CDR3 sequence (DNA): TGTGCCAGCAGTTTAGTCATGGGGGCTGAAGCTTTCTTT.

This clonotype was seen many times. This chain links TRBV7-2 with TRBJ1-1; tentative D call: TRBD1 (5 bases). CDR3 length: 14 residues. Germline CDR1 and CDR2: SGHTA and FQGNSA. V lost 7 bases and J 4 bases, leaving 16 bases between the germline ends. CDR3 DNA: TGTGCCAGCATTCTCACCAGGGCCGGCACTGAAGCTTTCTTT. It translates to CASILTRAGTEAFF.

The gene calls are TRBV19 and TRBJ1-5; no reliable D call. V shed 4 bases and J shed 7 bases, with 14 bases lying between them. CDR1 and CDR2 (germline): LNHDA, SQIVND (reference sequence). This CDR3 is built from 14 residues. The DNA for the CDR3 is TGTGCCAGTAGTAGGATCCTTCGGGAACAGCCCCAGCATTTT. It yields the protein CASSRILREQPQHF.

This clonotype was seen a handful of times. This chain uses TRBV2 with TRBJ1-3, with D maybe TRBD1 (6 bases). The length of the CDR3 is 15 residues. Trimming stripped 7 bases from V and 6 bases from J, with 19 bases between. From germline, CDR1 is SNHLY and CDR2 FYNNEI. CDR3: CASMRGTSFVNTIYF. The CDR3 nucleotides are TGTGCCAGCATGCGGGGGACAAGTTTCGTAAACACCATATATTTT.

The V and J genes are TRBV27 and TRBJ1-2; possible D gene TRBD1, 5 bases. Trimming removed 7 bases from V and 1 base from J, with 13 bases in between. CDR1 and CDR2 from the germline V gene are MNHEY and SMNVEV (reference sequence). This CDR3 is 14 amino acids long. Written as DNA, the CDR3 is TGTGCCAGCAAAGGACACCTCAGTAACTATGGCTACACCTTC. Translation: CASKGHLSNYGYTF.

At least ten counts were recorded for this clonotype. The rearrangement uses TRBV2 and TRBJ2-1, with D perhaps assigned TRBD1 or TRBD2 (5 bases each). Trimming pared 6 bases from V and 14 bases from J, leaving 17 bases between. The CDR3 length is 12 residues. Germline assignment: CDR1 SNHLY and CDR2 FYNNEI. The CDR3 sequence is CASRGESGHKFF. CDR3 in DNA: TGTGCCAGCAGGGGGGAGAGCGGACATAAGTTCTTC. The full variable domain, with the rest looked up from reference TRBV2 and TRBJ2-1, is EPEVTQTPSHQVTQMGQEVILRCVPISNHLYFYWYRQILGQKVEFLVSFYNNEISEKSEIFDDQFSVERPDGSNFTLKIRSTKLEDSAMYFCASRGESGHKFFGPGTRLTVL.